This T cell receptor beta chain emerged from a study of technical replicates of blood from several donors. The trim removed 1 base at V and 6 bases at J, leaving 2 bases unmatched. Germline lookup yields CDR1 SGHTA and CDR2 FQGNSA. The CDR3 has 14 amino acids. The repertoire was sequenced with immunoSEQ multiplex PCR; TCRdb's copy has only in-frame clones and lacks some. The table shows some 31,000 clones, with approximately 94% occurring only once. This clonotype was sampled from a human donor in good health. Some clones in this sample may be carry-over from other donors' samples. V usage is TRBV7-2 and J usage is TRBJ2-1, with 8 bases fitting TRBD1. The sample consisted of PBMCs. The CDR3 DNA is TGTGCCAGCAGCTTAGGGACAGGGATCAATGAGCAGTTCTTC. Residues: CASSLGTGINEQFF.